The T cell receptor (beta chain) under discussion was sequenced for a study of cytomegalovirus exposure and HLA in healthy donors. Study as a whole: From some 190 million T cells, an earlier analysis saw 120 million or so unique TCR beta sequences.

The CDR3 sequence is 13 residues long. The V and J ends lost 8 bases and 6 bases respectively, with 14 bases between them. The germline V gene has CDR1 SNHLY and CDR2 FYNNEI. The PCR was carried out with 60 Vbeta primers and 13 Jbeta primers. Profiled with immunoSEQ multiplex PCR; TCRdb holds only in-frame clones, not every one. The table lists more than 100,000 clones, roughly 70% of them singletons. The chain links TRBV2 to TRBJ1-3; D is perhaps TRBD1 (6 bases). The TCR comes from a woman in her fifties or sixties in good health and CMV-seronegative. The source material was PBMCs. The CDR3 bases are TGTGCCAGCGCCAGGGGACCCGTAAACACCATATATTTT. This gives the protein CASARGPVNTIYF.